Below, 29 T cell receptor beta chains from the same sample are listed, as sequenced in a study of cytomegalovirus exposure and HLA in healthy donors. The PCR contained 60 Vbeta and 13 Jbeta primers. Assay: immunoSEQ multiplex PCR; the TCRdb copy retains only in-frame clones and omits some. The repertoire includes fewer than 200,000 clones, 75% to 85% of them detected once, and approximately 2% sits in the top ten. Material for sequencing was PBMCs. The receptor set was obtained from a woman between 18 and 29 years old in good health and CMV-seronegative.

The rearrangement joins TRBV2 to TRBJ2-5; perhaps TRBD1 as D (7 bases). The CDR3 consists of 12 residues. Trimming removed 8 bases at V and 4 bases at J, with 11 bases between. CDR1 SNHLY and CDR2 FYNNEI come from the germline V gene. The CDR3 protein is CASGQGGETQYF. In DNA form, the CDR3 reads TGTGCCAGCGGGCAGGGGGGAGAGACCCAGTACTTC.

This chain uses TRBV6-5 with TRBJ1-1, with 7 bases fitting TRBD1. Germline assignment: CDR1 MNHEY and CDR2 SVGAGI. The CDR3 loop spans 13 amino acids. Trimming cost V 2 bases and J 5 bases; bases outside gene matches: 2. The CDR3 loop reads CASSYGTATEAFF. CDR3 nucleotide sequence: TGTGCCAGCAGTTACGGGACAGCTACTGAAGCTTTCTTT.

The chain is built from TRBV5-1 and TRBJ2-2, with 10 bases fitting TRBD2. Germline loops: CDR1 SGHRS, CDR2 YFSETQ. The CDR3 spans 17 residues. Germline trimming cut 1 base from V and 6 bases from J; bases unmatched to any gene: 9. CDR3 coding DNA: TGCGCCAGCAGCTTGTGGTCCGGGACTAGCGACTCCGGGGAGCTGTTTTTT. Its translation is CASSLWSGTSDSGELFF.

Details on this clone: Different DNA sequences within this sample yield the same CDR3. This chain links TRBV5-1 with TRBJ1-1; D uncertain. The CDR3 consists of 13 residues. Germline assignment: CDR1 SGHRS and CDR2 YFSETQ. The V gene lost 0 bases and the J gene lost 2 bases, with 5 bases spanning the gap. CDR3 sequence (DNA): TGCGCCAGCAGCTTGGGGGCTAACACTGAAGCTTTCTTT. Amino acid sequence: CASSLGANTEAFF.

The sample holds a few counts of this clone. The rearrangement joins TRBV2 to TRBJ1-5; D ambiguous. This CDR3 has 17 residues. The ends were cut back, 4 bases at V and 2 bases at J, with 18 bases in the middle. The germline CDR1 and CDR2 sequences are SNHLY and FYNNEI. CDR3 bases: TGTGCCAGCAGTGTGTATGTGTCTTGGACTGGCAATCAGCCCCAGCATTTT. It translates to CASSVYVSWTGNQPQHF.

The V and J genes are TRBV5-5 and TRBJ2-2, with D possibly being TRBD1 (6 bases). This CDR3 spans 13 amino acids. The V gene's germline CDR1 is SGHKS and CDR2 YYEKEE (reference sequence). Between the trimmed V and J ends, which lost 4 bases and 6 bases, there was a span of 10 bases. CDR3 residues: CASSPWGPGELFF. DNA of the CDR3: TGTGCCAGCAGCCCCTGGGGGCCCGGGGAGCTGTTTTTT. Together with reference TRBV5-5 and TRBJ2-2, the CDR3 gives the full variable domain: DAGVTQSPTHLIKTRGQQVTLRCSPISGHKSVSWYQQVLGQGPQFIFQYYEKEERGRGNFPDRFSARQFPNYSSELNVNALLLGDSALYLCASSPWGPGELFFGEGSRLTVL.

The CDR3 DNA reads TGCGCCAGCAGCCAGGACGCACAGGGGCTATTATCTGGAAACACCATATATTTT. This encodes CASSQDAQGLLSGNTIYF. The chain links TRBV4-1 to TRBJ1-3; 7 bases map to TRBD1. The junction had 12 bases not matched to a gene; V was cut back by 3 bases and J by 1 base. The V gene's germline CDR1 is MGHRA and CDR2 YSYEKL. This CDR3 is built from 18 residues.

This chain uses TRBV10-1 with TRBJ2-1, with 11 bases aligning to TRBD2. The CDR3 spans 18 residues. Germline V gives CDR1 WNHNN, CDR2 SYGVQD (reference sequence). Trimming removed 6 bases from V and 6 bases from J; junction bases left unmatched: 16. The CDR3 DNA reads as TGCGCCAGCAGCCCGACTAGCGGGACGACCTTTTTGAGCAATGAGCAGTTCTTC. It yields the protein CASSPTSGTTFLSNEQFF.

The V call is TRBV11-3, the J call TRBJ2-5; the D gene is possibly TRBD1 (7 bases). There are 13 residues in the CDR3. Germline V gene sequence: CDR1 SGHNT, CDR2 YENEEA. V lost 5 bases and J 3 bases, leaving 10 bases between the germline ends. For the CDR3, the DNA is TGTGCCAGCAGCGCGGGACAGAAAGAGACCCAGTACTTC. Its protein is CASSAGQKETQYF.

V gene TRBV15 combines with J gene TRBJ2-7; no definite D call. Germline V lookup: CDR1 LNHNV, CDR2 YYDKDF (reference sequence). V was cut by 0 bases and J by 0 bases, with 9 bases left in between. The CDR3 is 15 residues long. CDR3 protein: CATSREQMSSYEQYF. DNA of the CDR3: TGTGCCACCAGCAGAGAACAGATGAGCTCCTACGAGCAGTACTTC.

V gene TRBV6-6 combines with J gene TRBJ1-1; TRBD1 matches at 7 bases. The CDR3 has 13 amino acids. CDR1 and CDR2 (germline): MNHNY, SVGAGI (reference sequence). J gave up 2 bases and V 6 bases, and 3 bases lay outside the gene matches. CDR3: CASRRQGNTEAFF. In nucleotides, the CDR3 is TGTGCCAGCAGGAGACAGGGTAACACTGAAGCTTTCTTT.

This clone was counted only a few times. This rearrangement joins TRBV7-9 to TRBJ2-1; TRBD2 matches 11 bases. Trimming at V came to 2 bases and at J to 6 bases, leaving 9 bases not matched to a gene. Germline lookup yields CDR1 SEHNR and CDR2 FQNEAQ (reference sequence). CDR3 length: 17 amino acids. CDR3 sequence: CASSLRRLAGLSNEQFF. The CDR3 DNA reads TGTGCCAGCAGCTTACGGAGACTAGCGGGGCTGAGCAATGAGCAGTTCTTC.

About this clone: Germline is not matched at one junction end, which may reflect a read error. The genes are TRBV7-7 and TRBJ2-3; 14 bases map to TRBD2. Germline-derived CDR1 and CDR2 are SSHAT and FNYEAQ (reference sequence). The CDR3 sequence is 16 residues long. The CDR3 sequence: CASSPGTSGSADTQYF. The CDR3, as DNA: TGTGCTAGCAGCCCGGGGACTAGCGGGAGCGCAGATACGCAGTATTTT.

V and J are TRBV27 and TRBJ1-6; no definite D call. The CDR3 sequence is 14 residues long. V lost 6 bases, J lost 3 bases, and 9 bases lay in between. Looked up from germline, CDR1 is MNHEY and CDR2 is SMNVEV (reference sequence). Here the CDR3 reads CASRAGGYNSPLHF. The CDR3 region has the DNA TGTGCCAGCAGAGCAGGAGGCTATAATTCACCCCTCCACTTT.

The J gene is TRBJ1-4, the V gene TRBV28, with no clear D. Germline V gene sequence: CDR1 MDHEN, CDR2 SYDVKM. With 6 bases removed from V and 5 bases from J, the gap between germline ends came to 4 bases. The CDR3 is 11 amino acids. CDR3 in amino acids: CASSSNEKLFF. The DNA of the CDR3 is TGTGCCAGCAGCTCGAATGAAAAACTGTTTTTT.

This clone has only one observation. The rearrangement links TRBV10-1 to TRBJ1-1; D possibly corresponds to TRBD1 (5 bases). Germline V gene data show CDR1 as WNHNN and CDR2 as SYGVQD (reference sequence). V dropped 0 bases and J dropped 8 bases, with 16 bases sitting between them. The CDR3 runs 15 residues. The CDR3 sequence is CASSESLGGRGEAFF. Written as DNA, the CDR3 is TGCGCCAGCAGTGAGTCCTTGGGGGGACGCGGCGAAGCTTTCTTT.

The chain employs TRBV5-1 and TRBJ2-5, with TRBD1 matching over 8 bases. Germline V gene lookup returns CDR1 SGHRS and CDR2 YFSETQ. The CDR3 extends over 15 amino acids. J lost 5 bases, V lost 0 bases, and 6 bases had no gene match. CDR3 in DNA: TGCGCCAGCAGCTTGGCGGACAGGGAAGGTGAGACCCAGTACTTC. As protein: CASSLADREGETQYF.

The chain recombines TRBV5-4 with TRBJ2-7; 8 bases fit TRBD1. This CDR3 contains 16 residues. Germline V gene sequence: CDR1 SGHNT, CDR2 YYREEE (reference sequence). With V trimmed by 0 bases and J by 3 bases, 8 bases remained unmatched. DNA of the CDR3: TGTGCCAGCAGCTTGGATGGGCTCACAGGGGGCTACGAGCAGTACTTC. It specifies CASSLDGLTGGYEQYF.

The chain combines TRBV29-1 with TRBJ2-7; D call uncertain. The V gene lost 4 bases and the J gene lost 2 bases, with 9 bases spanning the gap. From germline, CDR1 is SQVTM and CDR2 ANQGSEA. The CDR3 is 12 residues long. CDR3: CSVVVGAYEQYF. CDR3 coding DNA: TGCAGCGTTGTGGTTGGAGCCTACGAGCAGTACTTC.

The chain carries TRBV18 and TRBJ1-4; D is unclear. The CDR3 runs 13 residues. The germline CDR1 and CDR2 sequences are KGHSH and LQKENI. Trimming shortened V by 2 bases and J by 8 bases, and 9 bases separated the two germline ends. The CDR3 region is CASSPGPGEKLFF. CDR3 in DNA: TGTGCCAGCTCACCAGGGCCTGGGGAAAAACTGTTTTTT. Complete variable domain (other parts from reference TRBV18 and TRBJ1-4): NAGVMQNPRHLVRRRGQEARLRCSPMKGHSHVYWYRQLPEEGLKFMVYLQKENIIDESGMPKERFSAEFPKEGPSILRIQQVVRGDSAAYFCASSPGPGEKLFFGSGTQLSVL.

The chain employs TRBV2 and TRBJ2-2; 10 bases align to TRBD1. CDR1 is SNHLY and CDR2 is FYNNEI in the germline V gene. V was clipped by 6 bases and J by 3 bases; unmatched bases: 7. The CDR3 covers 16 residues. The CDR3 DNA follows: TGTGCCAGCAGGGACAGGGGGTTGAGGGACACCGGGGAGCTGTTTTTT. This codes for CASRDRGLRDTGELFF.

V usage is TRBV2 and J usage is TRBJ2-1; D is possibly TRBD2 (6 bases). CDR1 SNHLY and CDR2 FYNNEI come from the germline V gene. This CDR3 spans 13 amino acids. V lost 5 bases, J lost 8 bases, and 13 bases lay in between. CDR3 nucleotide sequence: TGTGCCAGCAGTACGGACTATCCGGATGAGCAGTTCTTC. As protein: CASSTDYPDEQFF.

The chain combines TRBV4-2 with TRBJ2-7; TRBD2 aligns across 14 bases. This CDR3 is built from 16 residues. V was pared by 0 bases and J by 5 bases, with 3 bases of the junction left unmatched. The V gene's germline CDR1 is LGHNA and CDR2 YNFKEQ. Written as DNA, the CDR3 is TGTGCCAGCAGCCAAGAGGGACTAGCGGGAGTTAACGAGCAGTACTTC. Its translation is CASSQEGLAGVNEQYF.

This rearrangement joins TRBV10-3 to TRBJ2-7, with a tentative D call TRBD2 (5 bases). V was clipped by 4 bases and J by 2 bases, with 6 bases between them. CDR1 is ENHRY and CDR2 is SYGVKD in the germline V gene. The CDR3 has 12 residues. Here the CDR3 DNA reads TGTGCCATCAGTGCGGGAACCTACGAGCAGTACTTC. Amino acid sequence: CAISAGTYEQYF.

V and J are TRBV6-1 and TRBJ1-5; 7 bases line up with TRBD1. CDR1 MNHNS and CDR2 SASEGT come from the germline V gene. V shed 7 bases and J 2 bases; nucleotides not matched to a gene: 8. This CDR3 contains 15 residues. The CDR3 loop reads CASNPRGLGNQPQHF. The DNA for the CDR3 is TGTGCCAGCAACCCCAGGGGGTTGGGCAATCAGCCCCAGCATTTT.

This clone has only a few counts. This sequence joins TRBV5-4 and TRBJ2-3, with D maybe TRBD2 (6 bases). This CDR3 comprises 11 residues. With 2 bases removed from V and 10 bases from J, the gap between germline ends came to 8 bases. Germline loops: CDR1 SGHNT, CDR2 YYREEE (reference sequence). CDR3 sequence: CASSFGEAQYF. CDR3 nucleotide sequence: TGTGCCAGCAGCTTTGGGGAGGCGCAGTATTTT.

The V and J genes are TRBV28 and TRBJ1-4; D not resolved. Germline CDR1 and CDR2: MDHEN and SYDVKM. The V and J ends lost 4 bases and 8 bases respectively, with 14 bases between them. CDR3 length: 14 amino acids. Here the CDR3 DNA reads TGTGCCAGCAGTTCGGATGTGGGAGTGGAAAAACTGTTTTTT. It translates to CASSSDVGVEKLFF.

V and J are TRBV2 and TRBJ1-6; TRBD1 aligns across 7 bases. V shed 5 bases, J shed 9 bases, and the junction held 7 bases outside the gene matches. Germline values: CDR1 SNHLY, CDR2 FYNNEI. CDR3 length equals 14 residues. CDR3 protein: CASSSGQSSSPLHF. DNA for the CDR3: TGTGCCAGCAGTTCGGGACAGTCGAGTTCACCCCTCCACTTT.

This CDR3 reads CASSLPLGGATYNEQFF. CDR3 DNA sequence: TGTGCCAGCAGCCTCCCGTTGGGGGGGGCAACCTACAATGAGCAGTTCTTC. The chain employs TRBV7-2 and TRBJ2-1; TRBD2 is a possible D gene (7 bases). The germline gives CDR1 SGHTA, CDR2 FQGNSA. The CDR3 is 17 residues long. Trimming cost V 5 bases and J 2 bases, with 19 bases left between them.